This T cell receptor (beta chain) is from a study of blood T cell repertoires in COVID-19. Turning to the study itself: T cells, B-cell-depleted T cells, or PBMCs supplied cDNA or gDNA.

Data came from immunoSEQ multiplex PCR; TCRdb stores just in-frame clones and leaves some out. The sample includes some 330,000 clones, about 92% of them seen just once. V was clipped by 0 bases and J by 6 bases; unmatched bases: 4. The CDR3 has 15 residues. In germline, CDR1 is SGDLS, CDR2 YYNGEE. V usage is TRBV9 and J usage is TRBJ2-3; 10 nucleotides match TRBD2. This receptor was identified in a woman aged 25 to 39 who had recovered from COVID-19. The specimen was PBMCs or T cells enriched from blood (not recorded which). The CDR3 loop reads CASSVEETSGDTQYF. In nucleotides, the CDR3 is TGTGCCAGCAGCGTAGAGGAGACTAGCGGGGATACGCAGTATTTT.